The next 30 T cell receptor beta chains were all read from a single sample in a study of post-analysis software for immune sequencing data. Broader study findings: Comparison of patients with controls showed five TRBV segments more frequent in patients, TRBV5-6, TRBV5-1 and TRBV20-1 among them.

Carried by the TCR beta cDNA libraries were unique molecular identifiers. TCRdb re-analysed the PCR reads in MiXCR, keeping a single row per CDR3 protein. The sample consists of about 680,000 distinct CDR3 sequences, about 60% of them appearing once. These receptors lack a known antigen. Sequencing was carried out using blood. The origin of the receptors is a girl between 2 and 10 years old with multiple sclerosis.

This clonotype was found once. The rearrangement links TRBV9 to TRBJ1-1; no reliable D call. V was shortened by 4 bases and J by 0 bases, with 10 bases between the two germline ends. This CDR3 is 14 amino acids long. Germline-derived CDR1 and CDR2 are SGDLS and YYNGEE. CDR3 nucleotide sequence: TGTGCCAGCAGCCCCCGTGAGGTGAACACTGAAGCTTTCTTT. It codes for CASSPREVNTEAFF.

This clonotype appeared a few times. This rearrangement joins TRBV29-1 to TRBJ2-6; D gene unclear. The CDR3 spans 12 residues. Germline CDR1 reads SQVTM; CDR2 reads ANQGSEA. Trimming took off 8 bases at V and 0 bases at J, with 5 bases between the two ends. This chain's CDR3 is CSFRSGANVLTF. In nucleotides, the CDR3 is TGCAGCTTTCGCTCTGGGGCCAACGTCCTGACTTTC.

This clonotype was seen more than once but under ten times. The J gene is TRBJ2-1, the V gene TRBV7-3, with TRBD1 matching 11 bases. After removal of 5 bases from V and 4 bases from J, the junction contained 4 bases not matched to a gene. Per germline, CDR1 SGHTA and CDR2 FQGTGA. The CDR3 consists of 15 residues. The CDR3 DNA sequence: TGTGCCAGCAGCCAGGACAGGGGGCTTTACAATGAGCAGTTCTTC. Its translation: CASSQDRGLYNEQFF.

For the CDR3, the DNA is TGTGCCAGTAGTATTTCCGGAGAGCAGTACTTC. This translates into CASSISGEQYF. The gene calls are TRBV19 and TRBJ2-5; D is unresolved. The CDR3 runs to 11 residues. Germline CDR1 is LNHDA and CDR2 is SQIVND (reference sequence). Trimming cost V 3 bases and J 11 bases, with 10 bases left between them.

In this sample, this clonotype turned up a few times. The chain carries TRBV5-1 and TRBJ1-6; D is unresolved. V was cut by 0 bases and J by 10 bases, with 8 bases left in between. The CDR3 runs 13 residues. Germline CDR1 SGHRS, CDR2 YFSETQ. CDR3 nucleotides: TGCGCCAGCAGCTTGGATCTAGGGTCACCCCTCCACTTT. It encodes CASSLDLGSPLHF.

V is TRBV5-1 and J is TRBJ2-1; the D is unclear. CDR1 SGHRS and CDR2 YFSETQ come from the germline V gene. V was pared by 1 base and J by 10 bases, with 9 bases between. The CDR3 runs to 12 residues. The DNA for the CDR3 is TGCGCCAGCAGCTTGCCCTCGAGCGAGCAGTTCTTC. Protein product: CASSLPSSEQFF.

V gene TRBV30 combines with J gene TRBJ2-7, with 12 bases matching TRBD2. The V and J ends lost 0 bases and 5 bases, in that order; junction bases with no gene match: 5. The germline V gene encodes CDR1 GTSNPN and CDR2 SVGIG (reference sequence). There are 15 residues in the CDR3. The CDR3 reads CAWSVGLAGGHEQYF. Written as DNA, the CDR3 is TGTGCCTGGAGTGTAGGTCTAGCGGGAGGGCACGAGCAGTACTTC.

The genes are TRBV19 and TRBJ2-3, with TRBD2 matching 8 bases. This CDR3 region has 14 residues. Germline V gene sequence: CDR1 LNHDA, CDR2 SQIVND (reference sequence). V was pared by 3 bases and J by 4 bases, with 3 bases of the junction left unmatched. CDR3 sequence: CASSIRGRPDTQYF. CDR3 bases: TGTGCCAGTAGTATCCGCGGGAGGCCAGATACGCAGTATTTT.

This clonotype was seen only a few times. V and J are TRBV20-1 and TRBJ2-7; D remains ambiguous. The J call may be faulty, since TRBJ2-5 better matches the DNA end. CDR1 DFQATT and CDR2 SNEGSKA come from the germline V gene (reference sequence). The CDR3 is made up of 15 amino acids. CDR3 DNA sequence: TGCAGTGCTACCCACTCCGGTGGGATTAGCGAGACCCAGTACTTC. It translates to CSATHSGGISETQYF.

This clonotype was counted a few times. The chain employs TRBV20-1 and TRBJ2-1; 9 positions match TRBD2. Germline CDR1 is DFQATT and CDR2 is SNEGSKA (reference sequence). With 2 bases clipped from V and 6 bases from J, the junction kept 8 bases outside the gene matches. This CDR3 contains 15 residues. Written as DNA, the CDR3 is TGCAGTGCTAGAAGGACTAGCGTGGTGGGCAATGAGCAGTTCTTC. This encodes CSARRTSVVGNEQFF.

V gene TRBV5-1 combines with J gene TRBJ2-3; 10 nucleotides align to TRBD2. From germline, CDR1 is SGHRS and CDR2 YFSETQ. Trimming took 4 bases from V and 2 from J; bases not matched to a gene: 7. The CDR3 sequence is 16 residues long. DNA for the CDR3: TGCGCCAGCAGCGCCGCTAGCGGGAGAGTCACAGATACGCAGTATTTT. Translating gives CASSAASGRVTDTQYF.

This clonotype was recorded only once. This sequence joins TRBV2 and TRBJ1-1, with D unresolved. The CDR3 consists of 15 residues. Trimming cost V 0 bases and J 1 base, with 9 bases left between them. The germline gives CDR1 SNHLY, CDR2 FYNNEI. This CDR3 reads CASSEALRGNTEAFF. The CDR3 DNA is TGTGCCAGCAGTGAAGCGCTTCGGGGGAACACTGAAGCTTTCTTT.

J is TRBJ2-4 and V is TRBV5-1, with TRBD1 matching 11 bases. With V trimmed by 0 bases and J by 1 base, 12 bases remained unmatched. The CDR3 totals 20 residues. The germline CDR1 and CDR2 sequences are SGHRS and YFSETQ. The CDR3 loop is CASSLDYGSRDRGAKNIQYF. CDR3 nucleotides: TGCGCCAGCAGCTTGGATTATGGATCTCGGGACAGGGGGGCCAAAAACATTCAGTACTTC.

V and J are TRBV6-5 and TRBJ2-7; 11 positions agree with TRBD2. J gave up 0 bases and V 2 bases, and 0 bases lay outside the gene matches. Looked up from germline, CDR1 is MNHEY and CDR2 is SVGAGI. There are 15 residues in the CDR3. CDR3 residues: CASSYTSGSSYEQYF. In DNA form, the CDR3 reads TGTGCCAGCAGTTACACTAGCGGGAGCTCCTACGAGCAGTACTTC.

This clonotype was recorded a few times. The genes are TRBV5-1 and TRBJ2-1; tentatively, D is TRBD2 (5 bases). The CDR3 contains 12 residues. V was pared by 4 bases and J by 11 bases, with 13 bases between. From germline, CDR1 is SGHRS and CDR2 YFSETQ. The CDR3 region has the DNA TGCGCCAGCAGCCAGAGCGGAGTTAAGCAGTTCTTC. Translation: CASSQSGVKQFF.

The chain uses TRBV30 and TRBJ1-5; D is unresolved. Per the germline V gene, CDR1 is GTSNPN and CDR2 is SVGIG (reference sequence). Trimming took off 4 bases at V and 1 base at J, with 11 bases between the two ends. The CDR3 is 14 amino acids. The CDR3 protein is CAWTGRWSNQPQHF. The CDR3 DNA reads TGTGCCTGGACGGGGAGGTGGAGCAATCAGCCCCAGCATTTT.

The chain carries TRBV12-3 or TRBV12-4 and TRBJ2-7; tentatively, D is TRBD2 (5 bases). The tail of the sequence fits TRBJ2-5 better, so the J call may be wrong. The length of the CDR3 is 16 residues. The CDR3 here is CASSPKRLLAYETQYF. As DNA, the CDR3 is TGTGCCAGCAGCCCCAAAAGACTGCTAGCCTATGAGACCCAGTACTTC.

This clonotype showed up just a few times. The V call is TRBV7-9, the J call TRBJ2-1; TRBD2 agrees at 9 bases. V lost 4 bases, J lost 8 bases, and 6 bases stayed unmatched. This CDR3 has 14 residues. CDR1 and CDR2 (germline): SEHNR, FQNEAQ (reference sequence). The CDR3 nucleotides are TGTGCCAGCAGCTACCTAGCGGGACTTGATGAGCAGTTCTTC. Translating gives CASSYLAGLDEQFF.

DNA for the CDR3: TGCGCCAGCAGCTCTGTCCTAGCGGGGGGGCTCGGTGAGACAGATACGCAGTATTTT. It yields the protein CASSSVLAGGLGETDTQYF. The V call is TRBV5-1, the J call TRBJ2-3, with 12 bases identical to TRBD2. This CDR3 region has 19 residues. Looked up from germline, CDR1 is SGHRS and CDR2 is YFSETQ. The J segment lost 3 bases and the V segment lost 3 bases, leaving 14 bases of the junction unmatched.

The chain is built from TRBV15 and TRBJ2-1; D perhaps matches TRBD2 (7 bases). CDR1 is LNHNV, CDR2 YYDKDF, per germline (reference sequence). The CDR3 totals 16 residues. V was trimmed by 3 bases and J by 4 bases, leaving 16 bases between them. This CDR3 reads CATSRGGGEGYNEQFF. In nucleotides, the CDR3 is TGTGCCACCAGCAGGGGGGGCGGGGAGGGATACAATGAGCAGTTCTTC. Full variable domain (outside the CDR3, taken from reference TRBV15 and TRBJ2-1): DAMVIQNPRYQVTQFGKPVTLSCSQTLNHNVMYWYQQKSSQAPKLLFHYYDKDFNNEADTPDNFQSRRPNTSFCFLDIRSPGLGDTAMYLCATSRGGGEGYNEQFFGPGTRLTVL.

The gene calls are TRBV12-3 or TRBV12-4 and TRBJ1-5; D is perhaps TRBD1 (5 bases). This CDR3 region has 15 residues. Trimming removed 4 bases at V and 6 bases at J, with 16 bases between. CDR3 loop: CASSSVGGVCQPQHF. For the CDR3, the DNA is TGTGCCAGCAGTTCTGTTGGAGGGGTTTGTCAGCCCCAGCATTTT.

V usage is TRBV6-5 and J usage is TRBJ2-1; 12 positions match TRBD2. CDR3 size: 16 residues. CDR1 is MNHEY, CDR2 SVGAGI, per germline. The V gene end was trimmed by 7 bases and the J gene end by 1 base; junction bases not matched to a gene: 5. The CDR3 DNA is TGTGCCAGCACCCGACTAGCGGGAGATTCCTACAATGAGCAGTTCTTC. Residues: CASTRLAGDSYNEQFF.

The V and J genes are TRBV20-1 and TRBJ2-3, with D possibly TRBD2 on 6 matching bases. CDR1 and CDR2 from the germline V gene are DFQATT and SNEGSKA (reference sequence). V was shortened by 6 bases and J by 0 bases, with 19 bases between the two germline ends. The CDR3 totals 16 residues. The CDR3 DNA is TGCAGTGCGACCCATCCCTCGGGGGAGAGCACAGATACGCAGTATTTT. Residues: CSATHPSGESTDTQYF.

A note on this clonotype: Since a much larger clone is just one base distant, this may be a read error. CDR3 sequence: CRARDLGGTSMYEQFF. In DNA form, the CDR3 reads TGCAGGGCTAGAGATCTCGGCGGGACTAGTATGTATGAGCAGTTCTTC. The gene calls are TRBV20-1 and TRBJ2-1; TRBD2 matches 8 bases. The CDR3 is made up of 16 amino acids. CDR1 and CDR2 from the germline V gene are DFQATT and SNEGSKA (reference sequence).

The V gene is TRBV10-3, the J gene TRBJ2-7, with D possibly being TRBD2 (7 bases). This CDR3 spans 18 amino acids. With 0 bases removed from V and 1 base from J, the gap between germline ends came to 19 bases. From germline, CDR1 is ENHRY and CDR2 SYGVKD. The CDR3 loop is CAISESGSRGGSSYEQYF. The CDR3 nucleotides are TGTGCCATCAGTGAGTCGGGTAGTAGGGGGGGCTCATCCTACGAGCAGTACTTC.

The CDR3 DNA sequence: TGTGCCAGCAGCTGGGCGGACAGGGAGAACTATGGCTACACCTTC. Its protein product is CASSWADRENYGYTF. The chain couples TRBV5-4 to TRBJ1-2; TRBD1 agrees at 8 bases. The V and J ends lost 3 bases and 2 bases, in that order; junction bases with no gene match: 6. Germline V CDR1 and CDR2: SGHNT, YYREEE (reference sequence). The CDR3 sequence is 15 residues long.

In its sample, this clonotype was seen once. This chain joins TRBV27 and TRBJ1-2; D not resolved. CDR3 length equals 15 residues. V dropped 6 bases and J dropped 0 bases, with 14 bases sitting between them. CDR1 is MNHEY and CDR2 is SMNVEV in the germline V gene (reference sequence). The CDR3 sequence is CASSSPRESNYGYTF. Here the CDR3 DNA reads TGTGCCAGCAGCTCACCCCGAGAGTCTAACTATGGCTACACCTTC.

The chain employs TRBV5-6 and TRBJ1-1; D perhaps matches TRBD1 (6 bases). The V end was cut by 4 bases, the J end by 5 bases, with 12 bases between. The germline CDR1 and CDR2 sequences are SGHDT and YYEEEE. This CDR3 is built from 13 residues. The CDR3, as DNA: TGTGCCAGCAGCAACAGGGTAGCGACTGAAGCTTTCTTT. It specifies CASSNRVATEAFF. Based on the CDR3 plus reference TRBV5-6 and TRBJ1-1, the full variable domain is DAGVTQSPTHLIKTRGQQVTLRCSPKSGHDTVSWYQQALGQGPQFIFQYYEEEERQRGNFPDRFSGHQFPNYSSELNVNALLLGDSALYLCASSNRVATEAFFGQGTRLTVV.

This chain connects TRBV5-1 to TRBJ2-5, with 8 bases that match TRBD2. This CDR3 has 11 residues. The V gene's germline CDR1 is SGHRS and CDR2 YFSETQ. V trimming: 8 bases; J trimming: 5 bases; junction bases outside the gene matches: 2. CDR3 loop: CASSGAETQYF. CDR3 DNA: TGCGCCAGTAGCGGGGCCGAGACCCAGTACTTC.

The V gene is TRBV24-1, the J gene TRBJ2-2, with D unresolved. The CDR3 is made up of 13 amino acids. Germline V lookup: CDR1 KGHDR, CDR2 SFDVKD. Trimming shortened V by 0 bases and J by 6 bases, and 4 bases separated the two germline ends. The CDR3 DNA reads TGTGCCACCAGTGATTTGGATTCCGGGGAGCTGTTTTTT. Protein sequence: CATSDLDSGELFF.